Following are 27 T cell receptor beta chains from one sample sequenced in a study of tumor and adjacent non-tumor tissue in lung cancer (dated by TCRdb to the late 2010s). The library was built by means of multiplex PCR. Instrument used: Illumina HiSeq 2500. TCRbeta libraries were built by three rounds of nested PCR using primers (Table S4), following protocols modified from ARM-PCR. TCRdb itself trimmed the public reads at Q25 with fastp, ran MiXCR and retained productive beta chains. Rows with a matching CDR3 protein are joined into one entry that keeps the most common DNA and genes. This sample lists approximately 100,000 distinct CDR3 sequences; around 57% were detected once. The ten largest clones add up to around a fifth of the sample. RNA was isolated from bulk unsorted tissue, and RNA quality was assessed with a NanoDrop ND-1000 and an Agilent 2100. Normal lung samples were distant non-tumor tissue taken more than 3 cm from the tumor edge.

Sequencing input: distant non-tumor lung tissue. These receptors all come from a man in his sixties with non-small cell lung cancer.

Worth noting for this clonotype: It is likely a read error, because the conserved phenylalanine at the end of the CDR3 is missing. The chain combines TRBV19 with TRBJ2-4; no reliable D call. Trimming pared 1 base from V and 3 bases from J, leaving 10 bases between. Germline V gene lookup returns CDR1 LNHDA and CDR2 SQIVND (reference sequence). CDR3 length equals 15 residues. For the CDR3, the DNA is TGTGCCAGTAGTATAGCGGCCCTCTACAAAAACATTCAGTACTCC. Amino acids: CASSIAALYKNIQYS.

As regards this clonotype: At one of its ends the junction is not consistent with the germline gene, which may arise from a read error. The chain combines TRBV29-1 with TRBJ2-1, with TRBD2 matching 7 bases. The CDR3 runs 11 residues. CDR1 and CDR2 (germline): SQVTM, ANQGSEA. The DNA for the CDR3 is TGCACCCTATCGACTAGCTGGAATGTGTTATTC. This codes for CTLSTSWNVLF.

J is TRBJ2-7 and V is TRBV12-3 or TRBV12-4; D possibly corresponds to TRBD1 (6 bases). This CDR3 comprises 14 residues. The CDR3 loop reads CVISPVQGFGEQYF. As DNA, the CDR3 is TGTGTCATCAGTCCTGTTCAGGGGTTCGGGGAGCAGTACTTC.

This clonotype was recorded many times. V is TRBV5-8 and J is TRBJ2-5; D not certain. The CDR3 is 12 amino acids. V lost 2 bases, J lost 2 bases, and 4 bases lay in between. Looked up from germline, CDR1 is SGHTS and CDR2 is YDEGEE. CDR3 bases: TGTGCCAGCAGCTTTGGTCAAGAGACCCAGTACTTC. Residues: CASSFGQETQYF.

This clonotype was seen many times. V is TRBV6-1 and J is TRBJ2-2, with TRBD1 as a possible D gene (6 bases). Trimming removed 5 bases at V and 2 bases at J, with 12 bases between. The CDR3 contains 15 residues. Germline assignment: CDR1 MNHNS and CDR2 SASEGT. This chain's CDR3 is CASSSGTHNTGELFF. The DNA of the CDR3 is TGTGCCAGCAGTTCCGGGACACATAACACCGGGGAGCTGTTTTTT.

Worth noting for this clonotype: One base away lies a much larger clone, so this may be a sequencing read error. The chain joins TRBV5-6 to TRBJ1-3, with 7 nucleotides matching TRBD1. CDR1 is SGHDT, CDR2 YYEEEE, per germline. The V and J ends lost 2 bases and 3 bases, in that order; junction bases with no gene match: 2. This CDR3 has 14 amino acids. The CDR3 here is CASSLQGLGNTIYF. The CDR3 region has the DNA TGTGCCAGCAGCTTACAGGGGCTTGGAAACACCATATATTTT.

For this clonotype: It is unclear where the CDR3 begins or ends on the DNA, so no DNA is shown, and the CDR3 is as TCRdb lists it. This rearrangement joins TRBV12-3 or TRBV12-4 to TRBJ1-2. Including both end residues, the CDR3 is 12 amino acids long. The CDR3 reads CANSLPSYGCTF.

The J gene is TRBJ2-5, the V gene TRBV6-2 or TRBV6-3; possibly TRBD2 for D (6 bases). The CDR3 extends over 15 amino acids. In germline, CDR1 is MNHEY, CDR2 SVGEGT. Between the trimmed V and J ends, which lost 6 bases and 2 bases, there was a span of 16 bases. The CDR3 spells CASRMGTGDQETQYF. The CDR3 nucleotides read TGTGCCAGCAGGATGGGGACTGGTGATCAAGAGACCCAGTACTTC.

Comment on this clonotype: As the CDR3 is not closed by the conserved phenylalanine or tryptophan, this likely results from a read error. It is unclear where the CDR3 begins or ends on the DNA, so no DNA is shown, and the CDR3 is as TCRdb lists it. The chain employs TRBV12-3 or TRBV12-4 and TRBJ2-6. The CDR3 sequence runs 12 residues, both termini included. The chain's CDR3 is CASSSGANVLTS.

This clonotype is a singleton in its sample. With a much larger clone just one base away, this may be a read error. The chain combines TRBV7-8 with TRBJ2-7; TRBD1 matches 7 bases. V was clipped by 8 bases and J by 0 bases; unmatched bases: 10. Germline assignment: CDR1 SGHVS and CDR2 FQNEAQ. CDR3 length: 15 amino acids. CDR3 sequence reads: CASCPRDRGSYEQYF. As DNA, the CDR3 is TGTGCCAGCTGCCCACGGGACAGAGGCTCCTACGAGCAGTACTTC.

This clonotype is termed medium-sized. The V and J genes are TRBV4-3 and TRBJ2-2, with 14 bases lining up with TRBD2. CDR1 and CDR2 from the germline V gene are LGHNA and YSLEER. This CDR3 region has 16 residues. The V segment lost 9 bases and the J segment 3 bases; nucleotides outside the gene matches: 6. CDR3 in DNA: TGCGCCAGAAAGGGACTAGCGGGGGATTACACCGGGGAGCTGTTTTTT. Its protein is CARKGLAGDYTGELFF.

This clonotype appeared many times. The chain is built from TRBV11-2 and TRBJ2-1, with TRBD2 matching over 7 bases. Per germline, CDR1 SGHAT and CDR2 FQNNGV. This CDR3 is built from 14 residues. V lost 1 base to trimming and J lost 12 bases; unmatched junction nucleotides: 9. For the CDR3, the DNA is TGTGCCAGCAGCTTAGGGCTAGCGGAACAATCGCAGTTCTTC. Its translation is CASSLGLAEQSQFF.

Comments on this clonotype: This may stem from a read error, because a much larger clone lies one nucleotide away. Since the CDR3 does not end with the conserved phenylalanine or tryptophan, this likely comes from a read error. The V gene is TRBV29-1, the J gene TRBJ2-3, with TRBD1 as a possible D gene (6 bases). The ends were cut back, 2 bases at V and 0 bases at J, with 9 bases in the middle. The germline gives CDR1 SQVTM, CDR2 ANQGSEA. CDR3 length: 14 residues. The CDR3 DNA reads TGCAGCGTTGAAACAGGGATGAGCACAGATACGCAGTATTCT. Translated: CSVETGMSTDTQYS.

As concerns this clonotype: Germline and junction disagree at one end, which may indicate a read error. DNA of the CDR3: TGTGCCCGCAGTGAAACCGGAGGGCTTGGCAGGGAGCTGTTTTTT. Encoded protein: CARSETGGLGRELFF. The chain combines TRBV12-3 or TRBV12-4 with TRBJ2-2, with D perhaps matching TRBD2 (6 bases). The length of the CDR3 is 15 residues.

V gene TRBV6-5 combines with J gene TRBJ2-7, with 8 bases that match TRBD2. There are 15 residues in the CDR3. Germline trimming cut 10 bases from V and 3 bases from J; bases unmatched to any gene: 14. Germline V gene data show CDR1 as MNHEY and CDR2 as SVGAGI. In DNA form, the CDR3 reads TGTGCCAACTGTTACTCGGGGGGGCTGAACTACGAGCAGTACTTC. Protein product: CANCYSGGLNYEQYF.

CDR3 nucleotide sequence: TGCAGCGTAGGCCGGGACAGGGTCGAAGCTTTCTTT. Translation gives CSVGRDRVEAFF. V and J are TRBV29-1 and TRBJ1-1; 9 bases agree with TRBD1. Germline V gene data show CDR1 as SQVTM and CDR2 as ANQGSEA. This CDR3 spans 12 amino acids. V trimming: 6 bases; J trimming: 8 bases; junction bases outside the gene matches: 7.

This CDR3 is CSVEWGSGATEAFF. CDR3 sequence (DNA): TGCAGCGTTGAATGGGGGAGTGGTGCCACTGAAGCTTTCTTT. The chain uses TRBV29-1 and TRBJ1-1; D is perhaps TRBD1 (5 bases). CDR3 size: 14 residues. V shed 2 bases and J shed 4 bases, with 14 bases lying between them. In germline, CDR1 is SQVTM, CDR2 ANQGSEA.

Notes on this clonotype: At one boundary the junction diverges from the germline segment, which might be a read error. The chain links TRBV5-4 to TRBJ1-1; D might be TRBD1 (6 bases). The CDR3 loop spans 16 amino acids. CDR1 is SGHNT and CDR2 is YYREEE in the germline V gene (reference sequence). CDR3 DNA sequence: TGTGCCAGCAGATTGGATGGGGGGAGGGGGAACACTGGAGCTTTCTTT. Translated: CASRLDGGRGNTGAFF. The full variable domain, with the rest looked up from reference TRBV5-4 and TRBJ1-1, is ETGVTQSPTHLIKTRGQQVTLRCSSQSGHNTVSWYQQALGQGPQFIFQYYREEENGRGNFPPRFSGLQFPNYSSELNVNALELDDSALYLCASRLDGGRGNTGAFFGQGTRLTVV.

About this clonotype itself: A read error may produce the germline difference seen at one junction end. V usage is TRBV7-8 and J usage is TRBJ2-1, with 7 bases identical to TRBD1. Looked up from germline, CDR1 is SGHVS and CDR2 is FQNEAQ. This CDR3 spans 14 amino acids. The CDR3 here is CASSRLTGWGEQFF. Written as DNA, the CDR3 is TGCGCCAGCAGCCGACTGACAGGGTGGGGTGAGCAGTTCTTC.

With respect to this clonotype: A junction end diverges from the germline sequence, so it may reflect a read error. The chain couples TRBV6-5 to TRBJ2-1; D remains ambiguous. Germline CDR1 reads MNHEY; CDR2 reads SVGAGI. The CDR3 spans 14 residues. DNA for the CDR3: TGTGCCAGCAGCCGGGTTGGGAACTACGATGAGCACTTCTTC. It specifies CASSRVGNYDEHFF.

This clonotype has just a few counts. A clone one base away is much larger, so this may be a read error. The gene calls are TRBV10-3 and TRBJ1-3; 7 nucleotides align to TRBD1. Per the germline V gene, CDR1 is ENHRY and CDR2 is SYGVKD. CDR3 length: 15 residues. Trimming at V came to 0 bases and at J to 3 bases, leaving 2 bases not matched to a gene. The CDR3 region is CAISESTGFGNTIYF. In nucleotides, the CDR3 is TGTGCCATCAGTGAGTCGACAGGGTTTGGAAACACCATATATTTT.

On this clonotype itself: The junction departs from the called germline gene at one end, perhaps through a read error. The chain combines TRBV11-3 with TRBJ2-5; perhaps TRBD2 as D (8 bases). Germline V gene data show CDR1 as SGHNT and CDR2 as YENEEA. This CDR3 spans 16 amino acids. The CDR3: CASSLDSGTVEESQYF. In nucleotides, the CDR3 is TGTGCCAGCAGCTTAGATAGCGGGACAGTCGAAGAGTCCCAGTATTTC. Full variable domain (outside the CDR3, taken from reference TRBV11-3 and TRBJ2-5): EAGVVQSPRYKIIEKKQPVAFWCNPISGHNTLYWYLQNLGQGPELLIRYENEEAVDDSQLPKDRFSAERLKGVDSTLKIQPAELGDSAVYLCASSLDSGTVEESQYFGPGTRLLVL.

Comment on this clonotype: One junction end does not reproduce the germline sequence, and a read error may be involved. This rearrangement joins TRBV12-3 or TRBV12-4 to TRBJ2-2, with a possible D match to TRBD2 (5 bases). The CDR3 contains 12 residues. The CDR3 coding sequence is TGTACCAGCAGCCGGAACACCGGGGAGCTGTCTTTT. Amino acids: CTSSRNTGELSF.

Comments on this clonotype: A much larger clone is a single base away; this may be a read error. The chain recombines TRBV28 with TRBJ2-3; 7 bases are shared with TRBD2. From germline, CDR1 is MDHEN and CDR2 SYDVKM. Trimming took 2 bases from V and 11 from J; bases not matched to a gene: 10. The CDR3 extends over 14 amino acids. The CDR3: CASSLQGTGGMQYF. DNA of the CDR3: TGTGCCAGCAGTTTACAAGGGACGGGGGGTATGCAGTATTTT.

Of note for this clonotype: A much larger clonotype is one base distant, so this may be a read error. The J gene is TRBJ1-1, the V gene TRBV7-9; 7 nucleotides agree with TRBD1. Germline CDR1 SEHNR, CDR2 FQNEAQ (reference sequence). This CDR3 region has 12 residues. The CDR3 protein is CASNLGGTEVFF. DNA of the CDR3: TGTGCCAGCAATTTAGGGGGCACTGAAGTTTTCTTT.

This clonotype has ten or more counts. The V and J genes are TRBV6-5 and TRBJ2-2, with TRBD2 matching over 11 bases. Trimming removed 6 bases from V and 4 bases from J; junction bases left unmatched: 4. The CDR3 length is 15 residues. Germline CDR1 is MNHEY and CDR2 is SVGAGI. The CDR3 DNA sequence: TGTGCCAGCAGCCGCGGACTAGCGGGCACCGGGGAGCTGTTTTTT. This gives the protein CASSRGLAGTGELFF.

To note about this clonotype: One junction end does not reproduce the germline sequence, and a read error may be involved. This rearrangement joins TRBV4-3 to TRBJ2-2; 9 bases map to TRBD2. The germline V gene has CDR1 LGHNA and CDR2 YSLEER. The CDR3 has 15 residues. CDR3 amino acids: CASSPSGTGIGELFF. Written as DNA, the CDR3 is TGCGCCAGCAGCCCTAGCGGGACTGGCATCGGGGAGCTATTTTTT.